Listed below are T cell receptor beta chains from one sample, sequenced in a study of blood T cells in healthy people across ages. One entry per CDR3 protein results from TCRdb running MiXCR on the 5' RACE reads. This sample carries over a million distinct CDR3 sequences, about 45% of them seen once, and the ten largest clones take under 5%. The specimen was blood. The receptor source for this set is a young woman in good health. The CDR3 runs from the conserved cysteine through the conserved F or W. Fields, in order: D gene, V gene, J gene, clone size, CDR3 protein, CDR3 DNA. D genes are given only for firm matches. Clone size is stated in some rows and not others, as once, few, many or a class when expanded.

.,TRBV9,TRBJ2-1,.,CASSLSGRTTYNEQFF,TGTGCCAGCAGCCTATCGGGGCGGACGACATACAATGAGCAGTTCTTC
.,TRBV7-2,TRBJ1-6,.,CASSSRRDPNSPLHF,TGTGCCAGCAGCTCCCGCCGAGACCCTAATTCACCCCTCCACTTT
.,TRBV29-1,TRBJ1-2,few,CSAGATGVDSIYGYTF,TGCAGCGCTGGGGCTACAGGTGTCGACTCCATCTATGGCTACACCTTC
TRBD2,TRBV29-1,TRBJ2-1,few,CSVPKRGGIYEQFF,TGCAGCGTTCCAAAGCGGGGGGGCATCTATGAGCAGTTCTTC
TRBD2,TRBV6-2/TRBV6-3,TRBJ2-3,.,CASRPRRTSGATDTQYF,TGTGCCAGCAGACCTCGACGGACTAGCGGGGCCACAGATACGCAGTATTTT
.,TRBV29-1,TRBJ2-7,.,CSVEDAQSYEQYF,TGCAGCGTTGAAGACGCGCAGTCCTACGAGCAGTACTTC
.,TRBV11-2,TRBJ2-7,.,CASSLVGQTGTYGYVFYEQYF,TGTGCCAGCAGCTTAGTAGGGCAGACAGGGACTTACGGTTACGTCTTCTACGAGCAGTACTTC
TRBD1,TRBV20-1,TRBJ2-1,once,CSAPRQGIDNEQFF,TGCAGTGCCCCAAGACAGGGTATCGACAATGAGCAGTTCTTC
.,TRBV10-3,TRBJ2-3,.,CAIGSDTQYF,TGTGCCATCGGGTCAGATACGCAGTATTTT
TRBD2,TRBV7-2,TRBJ2-1,.,CASSLRRFGLAGDGEQFF,TGTGCCAGCAGCTTAAGGCGTTTTGGGCTAGCGGGGGACGGTGAGCAGTTCTTC
.,TRBV7-3,TRBJ2-5,.,CASSVSPSETQYF,TGTGCCAGCAGCGTAAGTCCTTCAGAGACCCAGTACTTC
TRBD1,TRBV12-3/TRBV12-4,TRBJ1-6,many,CASTDRTGRNSPLHF,TGTGCCAGCACCGATCGGACAGGGCGAAATTCACCCCTCCACTTT
.,TRBV20-1,TRBJ1-5,.,CSARDRTLGDQPQHF,TGCAGTGCTAGAGATCGGACATTAGGGGACCAGCCCCAGCATTTT
TRBD2,TRBV5-1,TRBJ2-1,.,CASTREGSSYNEQFF,TGCGCCAGTACTCGGGAGGGGAGCTCCTACAATGAGCAGTTCTTC
.,TRBV25-1,TRBJ2-2,.,CASSGHTGSRELFF,TGTGCCAGCAGTGGCCACACAGGGTCCCGGGAGCTGTTTTTT
TRBD1,TRBV27,TRBJ2-1,.,CASSFGGQGYNEQSF,TGTGCCAGCAGTTTTGGGGGACAGGGCTACAATGAGCAGTCCTTC
.,TRBV6-2/TRBV6-3,TRBJ2-7,.,CASSGREPYEQYF,TGTGCCAGCAGTGGCAGGGAACCATACGAGCAGTACTTC
TRBD1,TRBV29-1,TRBJ2-3,.,CSVQGRQSTDTQYF,TGCAGCGTACAGGGGAGACAGAGCACAGATACGCAGTATTTT
.,TRBV28,TRBJ2-7,.,CASSYRGVVYEQYF,TGTGCCAGCAGTTATCGGGGAGTGGTCTACGAGCAGTACTTC
TRBD2,TRBV11-2,TRBJ2-3,few,CASSSGNSGMGTDTQYF,TGTGCCAGCAGCTCCGGTAATAGCGGGATGGGCACAGATACGCAGTATTTT
TRBD1,TRBV7-2,TRBJ1-1,.,CAADRDTEAFF,TGTGCCGCGGACAGGGACACTGAAGCTTTCTTT
TRBD1,TRBV7-9,TRBJ1-4,few,CASSQSQGAGFGEKLFF,TGTGCCAGCAGTCAGAGTCAGGGGGCCGGGTTCGGTGAAAAACTGTTTTTT
TRBD1,TRBV6-5,TRBJ2-1,.,CASSRTGGRGDEQFF,TGTGCCAGCAGTCGGACAGGGGGCCGTGGGGATGAGCAGTTCTTC
.,TRBV6-1,TRBJ2-7,.,CASSEVEGEKQYF,TGTGCCAGCAGTGAAGTGGAGGGAGAAAAGCAGTACTTC
TRBD2,TRBV30,TRBJ2-5,.,CASTGTSLSETQYF,TGTGCCTCAACCGGGACTAGTTTGTCTGAGACCCAGTACTTC
.,TRBV5-1,TRBJ1-2,few,CASGSGLELYGYTF,TGCGCCAGCGGATCCGGTCTTGAGTTATATGGCTACACCTTC
.,TRBV4-1,TRBJ2-1,.,CASSQVGVLREQFF,TGCGCCAGCAGCCAGGTGGGAGTTTTGCGTGAGCAGTTCTTC
.,TRBV27,TRBJ1-5,.,CASSLSGGGGNQPQHF,TGTGCCAGCAGTTTAAGTGGTGGCGGGGGCAATCAGCCCCAGCATTTT